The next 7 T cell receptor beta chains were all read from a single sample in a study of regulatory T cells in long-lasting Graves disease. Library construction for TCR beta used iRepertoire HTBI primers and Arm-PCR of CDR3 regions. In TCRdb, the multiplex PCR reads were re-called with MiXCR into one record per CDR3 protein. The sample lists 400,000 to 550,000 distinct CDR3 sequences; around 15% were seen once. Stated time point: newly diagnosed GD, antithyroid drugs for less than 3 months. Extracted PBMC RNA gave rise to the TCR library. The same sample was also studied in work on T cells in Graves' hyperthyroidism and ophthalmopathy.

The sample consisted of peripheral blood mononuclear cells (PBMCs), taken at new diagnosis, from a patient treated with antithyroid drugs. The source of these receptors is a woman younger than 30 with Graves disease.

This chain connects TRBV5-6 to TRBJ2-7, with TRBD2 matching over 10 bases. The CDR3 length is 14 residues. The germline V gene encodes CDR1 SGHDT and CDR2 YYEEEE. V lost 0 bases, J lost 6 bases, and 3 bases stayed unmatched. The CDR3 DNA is TGTGCCAGCAGCTTGGTGTTAGCGGGAGGCGAGCAGTACTTC. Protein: CASSLVLAGGEQYF.

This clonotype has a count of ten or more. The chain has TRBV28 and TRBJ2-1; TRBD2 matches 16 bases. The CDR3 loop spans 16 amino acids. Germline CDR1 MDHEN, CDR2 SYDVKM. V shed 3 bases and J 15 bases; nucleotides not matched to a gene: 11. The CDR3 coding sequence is TGTGCCAGCAGTTTTGCCCACCAGGGACTAGCGGGAGGGGGGTTCTTC. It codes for CASSFAHQGLAGGGFF.

The CDR3 loop reads CASSYSLFSPLHF. The CDR3 nucleotides read TGTGCCAGCAGTTACTCTTTGTTTTCACCCCTCCACTTT. The V gene is TRBV6-5, the J gene TRBJ1-6; D not certain. This CDR3 has 13 residues. The ends were cut back, 0 bases at V and 9 bases at J, with 6 bases in the middle. Looked up from germline, CDR1 is MNHEY and CDR2 is SVGAGI.

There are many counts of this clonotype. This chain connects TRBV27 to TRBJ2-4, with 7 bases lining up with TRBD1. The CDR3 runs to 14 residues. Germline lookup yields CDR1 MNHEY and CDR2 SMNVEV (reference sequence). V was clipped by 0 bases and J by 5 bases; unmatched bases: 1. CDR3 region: CASSLSGGQNIQYF. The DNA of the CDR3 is TGTGCCAGCAGTTTATCAGGGGGCCAAAACATTCAGTACTTC.

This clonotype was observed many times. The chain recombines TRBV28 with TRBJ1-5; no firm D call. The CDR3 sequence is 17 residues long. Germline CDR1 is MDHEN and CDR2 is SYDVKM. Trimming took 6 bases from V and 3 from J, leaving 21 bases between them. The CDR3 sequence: CASSLKTTASVNQPQHF. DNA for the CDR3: TGTGCCAGCAGCCTAAAAACAACAGCGTCGGTCAATCAGCCCCAGCATTTT.

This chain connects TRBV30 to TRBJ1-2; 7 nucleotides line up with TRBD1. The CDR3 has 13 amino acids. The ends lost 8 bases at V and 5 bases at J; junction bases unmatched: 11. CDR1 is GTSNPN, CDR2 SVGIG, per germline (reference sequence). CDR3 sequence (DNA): TGTGCCGGCGGGACAGCAGGCGTTTATGGCTACACCTTC. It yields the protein CAGGTAGVYGYTF.

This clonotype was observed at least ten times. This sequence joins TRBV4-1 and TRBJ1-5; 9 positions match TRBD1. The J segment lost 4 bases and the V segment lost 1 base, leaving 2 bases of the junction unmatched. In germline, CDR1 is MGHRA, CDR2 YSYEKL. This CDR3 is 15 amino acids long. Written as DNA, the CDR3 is TGCGCCAGCAGCCAAGGACAGGGGGGAAATCAGCCCCAGCATTTT. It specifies CASSQGQGGNQPQHF.